These 10 T cell receptor beta chains were all obtained from the same sample, sequenced in a study of T cell repertoires in cytomegalovirus infection. From the reads, TCRdb called clonotypes with MiXCR, one entry per CDR3 protein. The sample includes about 310,000 distinct CDR3 sequences, about 8.8% of them seen just once. Sequenced sample: PBMCs. All receptors derive from a human donor in good health (CMV status not recorded). Some clones in this sample may be carry-over from other donors' samples.

This clonotype was counted ten times or more. This chain uses TRBV7-6 with TRBJ2-3, with TRBD2 matching over 13 bases. CDR1 is SGHVS and CDR2 is FNYEAQ in the germline V gene. J lost 9 bases, V lost 6 bases, and 6 bases had no gene match. The CDR3 consists of 14 residues. CDR3 sequence: CASSGLAGANTQYF. For the CDR3, the DNA is TGTGCCAGCAGTGGACTAGCGGGGGCGAACACGCAGTATTTT.

A few counts support this clonotype. The CDR3 DNA follows: TGTGCCAGCAGCTTAGCAAGGTTAAACATTCAGTACTTC. It specifies CASSLARLNIQYF. The chain couples TRBV7-9 to TRBJ2-4, with D unclear. CDR1 and CDR2 (germline): SEHNR, FQNEAQ (reference sequence). Deletions cut 0 bases from V and 6 bases from J, with 6 bases between. The CDR3 is 13 amino acids. Looking up the rest from reference TRBV7-9 and TRBJ2-4 gives the full variable domain: DTGVSQNPRHKITKRGQNVTFRCDPISEHNRLYWYRQTLGQGPEFLTYFQNEAQLEKSRLLSDRFSAERPKGSFSTLEIQRTEQGDSAMYLCASSLARLNIQYFGAGTRLSVL.

This clonotype was found many times. The rearrangement joins TRBV5-4 to TRBJ2-2, with TRBD1 matching over 10 bases. This CDR3 has 15 amino acids. The germline V gene encodes CDR1 SGHNT and CDR2 YYREEE (reference sequence). V was pared by 7 bases and J by 5 bases, with 8 bases of the junction left unmatched. In DNA, the CDR3 is TGTGCCAGCGGAGGACAGGGGGTGGAAACCGGGGAGCTGTTTTTT. Its protein is CASGGQGVETGELFF.

This clonotype occurred a few times. V is TRBV20-1 and J is TRBJ2-7; 12 nucleotides align to TRBD1. The CDR3 is 13 residues long. Trimming cost V 6 bases and J 4 bases; bases outside gene matches: 4. From germline, CDR1 is DFQATT and CDR2 SNEGSKA (reference sequence). The CDR3 DNA sequence: TGCAGTGCAAGGGACAGGGGGCGATACGAGCAGTACTTC. It codes for CSARDRGRYEQYF.

This clonotype was counted many times. This rearrangement joins TRBV7-2 to TRBJ1-1, with TRBD1 matching 7 bases. CDR1 is SGHTA, CDR2 FQGNSA, per germline. This CDR3 region has 17 residues. V lost 1 base to trimming and J lost 7 bases; unmatched junction nucleotides: 15. The CDR3, as DNA: TGTGCCAGCAGCTTAGGCGGTACAGGGGTCCGCGGCCTTGAAGCTTTCTTT. Translation gives CASSLGGTGVRGLEAFF.

This clonotype was seen at least ten times. This sequence joins TRBV5-1 and TRBJ1-5; D not certain. The V end lost 0 bases, the J end lost 3 bases, and 10 bases lay between the germline ends. This CDR3 has 15 amino acids. Germline V gene sequence: CDR1 SGHRS, CDR2 YFSETQ. The CDR3 region is CASSLVAGDNQPQHF. In DNA, the CDR3 is TGCGCCAGCAGCTTGGTTGCCGGGGACAATCAGCCCCAGCATTTT.

In its sample, this clonotype was seen many times. The chain uses TRBV5-5 and TRBJ1-6; D might be TRBD1 (6 bases). V lost 2 bases to trimming and J lost 4 bases, with 10 bases between them. The CDR3 loop spans 15 amino acids. The germline CDR1 and CDR2 sequences are SGHKS and YYEKEE (reference sequence). This CDR3 is CASSLLGGYNSPLHF. CDR3 DNA: TGTGCCAGCAGCTTACTAGGGGGATATAATTCACCCCTCCACTTT.

The V and J genes are TRBV28 and TRBJ2-1; 10 bases align to TRBD2. Trimming cost V 6 bases and J 7 bases; bases outside gene matches: 15. The CDR3 is 17 amino acids. Per germline, CDR1 MDHEN and CDR2 SYDVKM. CDR3: CASRTYSAGGPRNEQFF. The CDR3 DNA reads as TGTGCCAGCAGAACCTATTCAGCGGGGGGGCCAAGGAATGAGCAGTTCTTC.

This clonotype was counted at least ten times. V and J are TRBV10-3 and TRBJ1-2, with 10 nucleotides matching TRBD1. V lost 2 bases to trimming and J lost 8 bases; unmatched junction nucleotides: 14. Germline V gene lookup returns CDR1 ENHRY and CDR2 SYGVKD. The CDR3 sequence is 17 residues long. CDR3 sequence (DNA): TGTGCCATCAGTGAGACGCAGGGACAGGGGATCGGAAGCGGCTACACCTTC. As protein: CAISETQGQGIGSGYTF.

This clonotype has a count of ten or more. The chain recombines TRBV6-2 or TRBV6-3 with TRBJ2-5; the D is unclear. The CDR3 totals 13 residues. Germline-derived CDR1 and CDR2 are MNHEY and SVGEGT. Trimming removed 7 bases from V and 1 base from J, with 10 bases in between. The CDR3 sequence: CASTSGLQETQYF. In DNA form, the CDR3 reads TGTGCCAGCACTTCGGGCCTCCAAGAGACCCAGTACTTC.